These 9 T cell receptor beta chains originate from one sample sequenced in a study of cytomegalovirus exposure and HLA in healthy donors. It was with 60 Vbeta and 13 Jbeta primers that the PCR ran. TCRdb's table, derived via immunoSEQ multiplex PCR, lists solely in-frame clones and lacks some. The table lists some 170,000 clones, 82% of them singletons. The sequenced material came from PBMCs. All receptors come from a man aged 50 to 60 in good health and CMV-seropositive.

The chain joins TRBV7-9 to TRBJ2-1; TRBD1 agrees at 8 bases. The V gene end was trimmed by 3 bases and the J gene end by 7 bases; junction bases not matched to a gene: 5. In germline, CDR1 is SEHNR, CDR2 FQNEAQ (reference sequence). This CDR3 contains 14 residues. CDR3 loop: CASSFGTGQNEQFF. The CDR3 region has the DNA TGTGCCAGCAGCTTCGGGACAGGCCAAAATGAGCAGTTCTTC. The variable domain in full, with the rest retrieved from reference TRBV7-9 and TRBJ2-1, is DTGVSQNPRHKITKRGQNVTFRCDPISEHNRLYWYRQTLGQGPEFLTYFQNEAQLEKSRLLSDRFSAERPKGSFSTLEIQRTEQGDSAMYLCASSFGTGQNEQFFGPGTRLTVL.

CDR3: CSVEPQGTDTQYF. Here the CDR3 DNA reads TGCAGCGTTGAACCACAGGGTACAGATACGCAGTATTTT. The rearrangement links TRBV29-1 to TRBJ2-3, with a tentative D call TRBD1 (6 bases). The ends were cut back, 2 bases at V and 3 bases at J, with 9 bases in the middle. CDR3 length: 13 residues. CDR1 and CDR2 from the germline V gene are SQVTM and ANQGSEA.

The V and J genes are TRBV5-4 and TRBJ2-2; possible D gene TRBD1, 6 bases. The V end was cut by 5 bases, the J end by 1 base, with 12 bases between. The CDR3 loop spans 15 amino acids. Germline lookup yields CDR1 SGHNT and CDR2 YYREEE (reference sequence). For the CDR3, the DNA is TGTGCCAGCAGTTATGGACAGCAGAACACCGGGGAGCTGTTTTTT. Amino acids: CASSYGQQNTGELFF.

The CDR3 DNA reads as TGTGCCAGCAGCCGGGGACAGGGCGGCGATACGCAGTATTTT. Translating gives CASSRGQGGDTQYF. This chain connects TRBV4-2 to TRBJ2-3; 9 bases fit TRBD1. The germline gives CDR1 LGHNA, CDR2 YNFKEQ. The CDR3 totals 14 residues. J was trimmed by 6 bases and V by 4 bases; bases with no gene match: 5.

Comments on this clone: The junction and the germline gene differ at one end; a read error may be behind it. The V call is TRBV15, the J call TRBJ2-7; the match to TRBD1 covers 11 bases. The CDR3 sequence is 18 residues long. CDR1 and CDR2 (germline): LNHNV, YYDKDF (reference sequence). CDR3 protein: CATSREEGQGESSYGQYF. The CDR3 nucleotides are TGTGCCACCAGCAGAGAAGAGGGACAGGGGGAGAGCTCCTACGGGCAGTACTTC.

This sequence joins TRBV19 and TRBJ2-3; 10 bases map to TRBD2. Trimming removed 5 bases from V and 3 bases from J; junction bases left unmatched: 5. The V gene's germline CDR1 is LNHDA and CDR2 SQIVND (reference sequence). CDR3 size: 15 residues. The chain's CDR3 is CASSFGLAATDTQYF. The DNA for the CDR3 is TGTGCCAGTAGTTTCGGACTAGCGGCAACAGATACGCAGTATTTT.

V gene TRBV11-2 combines with J gene TRBJ1-1; D gene uncertain. The CDR3 runs to 13 residues. CDR1 and CDR2 from the germline V gene are SGHAT and FQNNGV. V was cut by 2 bases and J by 5 bases, with 9 bases left in between. CDR3 region: CASSLRPGTEAFF. The CDR3 DNA reads as TGTGCCAGCAGCTTACGACCGGGGACTGAAGCTTTCTTT.

The chain joins TRBV5-1 to TRBJ2-7, with TRBD1 matching over 7 bases. With 4 bases clipped from V and 4 bases from J, the junction kept 8 bases outside the gene matches. The CDR3 length is 14 residues. The germline CDR1 and CDR2 sequences are SGHRS and YFSETQ. CDR3 residues: CASSRTGQLYEQYF. The CDR3 nucleotides read TGCGCCAGCAGCAGGACGGGACAGCTATACGAGCAGTACTTC. Together with reference TRBV5-1 and TRBJ2-7, the CDR3 gives the full variable domain: KAGVTQTPRYLIKTRGQQVTLSCSPISGHRSVSWYQQTPGQGLQFLFEYFSETQRNKGNFPGRFSGRQFSNSRSEMNVSTLELGDSALYLCASSRTGQLYEQYFGPGTRLTVT.

The V gene is TRBV28, the J gene TRBJ1-4, with no clear D. Germline V gene sequence: CDR1 MDHEN, CDR2 SYDVKM. V gave up 6 bases and J gave up 6 bases, with 11 bases separating them. This CDR3 is 13 amino acids long. DNA of the CDR3: TGTGCCAGCAGCTCCACATACGATGAAAAACTGTTTTTT. Its protein product is CASSSTYDEKLFF.